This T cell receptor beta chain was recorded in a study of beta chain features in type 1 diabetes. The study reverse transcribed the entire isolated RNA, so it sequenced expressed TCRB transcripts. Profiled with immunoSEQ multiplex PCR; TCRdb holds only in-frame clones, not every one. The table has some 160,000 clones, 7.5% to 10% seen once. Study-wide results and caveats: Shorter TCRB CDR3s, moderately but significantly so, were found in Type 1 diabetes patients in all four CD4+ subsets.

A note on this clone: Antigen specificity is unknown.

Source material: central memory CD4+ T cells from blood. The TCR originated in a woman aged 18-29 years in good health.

This CDR3 is CASSLRTNSYNEQFF. CDR3 nucleotide sequence: TGTGCCAGCAGTTTACGGACTAACTCCTACAATGAGCAGTTCTTC. The chain joins TRBV27 to TRBJ2-1; possibly TRBD2 for D (6 bases). V lost 2 bases and J lost 0, with 8 bases in between. CDR1 MNHEY and CDR2 SMNVEV come from the germline V gene (reference sequence). CDR3 length: 15 residues.